The TCR beta chain under discussion was sequenced for a study of T cells in Graves' hyperthyroidism and ophthalmopathy. Across the study: Peripheral blood sampling occurred at initial diagnosis, before any treatment.

The TCR beta CDR3 regions underwent amplification using RNA transcripts as the source. The TCR CDR3 first-round RT-PCR relied on the HTBI primer set. TCRdb passed the multiplex PCR reads through MiXCR, listing each CDR3 protein once. The data contain around 600,000 distinct CDR3 sequences, more than 12% of them singletons. Duration under 3 months, a NOSPECS grade of at least 4, and a Clinical Activity Score of at least 3 characterized the ophthalmopathy patients. The V and J ends lost 0 bases and 0 bases respectively, with 13 bases between them. CDR1 SGDLS and CDR2 YYNGEE come from the germline V gene. The CDR3 is 17 residues long.

Input material: blood. The chain employs TRBV9 and TRBJ1-3; D is undetermined. This TCR was recovered from a woman in her 50s with Graves' ophthalmopathy. In nucleotides, the CDR3 is TGTGCCAGCAGCGTAGACGTAGGACCGAGCTCTGGAAACACCATATATTTT. It yields the protein CASSVDVGPSSGNTIYF.